The rows below give T cell receptor beta chains drawn from one sample of a study of identical twins. From the 5' RACE reads, TCRdb called clonotypes with MiXCR, one entry per CDR3 protein. The sample comprises under 250,000 distinct CDR3 sequences, over 8% of which are singletons, and 5% to 5.5% rests with the top ten. Source material: memory (CD45RO+) T cells sorted from blood. The source of these receptors is a young woman in good health. The CDR3 runs from the conserved cysteine through the conserved F or W. Each record gives: J gene, clone size, D gene, V gene, CDR3 protein, CDR3 DNA. The D gene is left open where the match is weak. Rows may omit the clone size; those that give it use once, few, many or a size class.

TRBJ2-1,.,TRBD2,TRBV7-9,CASSSGTSGRYEQFF,TGTGCCAGCAGCTCCGGGACTAGCGGGAGATATGAGCAGTTCTTC
TRBJ2-1,few,.,TRBV5-6,CASSASDRSLNEQFF,TGTGCCAGCAGCGCCAGCGACAGAAGCCTCAATGAGCAGTTCTTC
TRBJ1-4,few,.,TRBV9,CASSVTTATNEKLFF,TGTGCCAGCAGCGTGACGACAGCAACTAATGAAAAACTGTTTTTT
TRBJ1-6,many,.,TRBV2,CASSEGRSSPLHF,TGTGCCAGCAGTGAGGGGAGGTCCTCACCCCTCCACTTT
TRBJ2-1,many,.,TRBV5-4,CASSGASSYNEQFF,TGTGCCAGCAGTGGGGCCAGTTCCTACAATGAGCAGTTCTTC
TRBJ2-3,few,TRBD2,TRBV11-2,CASSFGSSGRDTQYF,TGTGCCAGCAGCTTTGGGTCTAGCGGGAGAGATACGCAGTATTTT
TRBJ1-5,many,.,TRBV5-1,CASSFGQPGQPQHF,TGCGCCAGCAGCTTCGGGCAGCCTGGGCAGCCCCAGCATTTT
TRBJ2-3,many,TRBD2,TRBV2,CASSEVFRRLAGGRTDTQYF,TGTGCCAGCAGTGAAGTTTTCCGGAGACTAGCGGGAGGACGCACAGATACGCAGTATTTT
TRBJ2-1,.,TRBD2,TRBV11-3,CASSMLAGGKNEQFF,TGTGCCAGCAGCATGCTAGCGGGGGGCAAGAATGAGCAGTTCTTC
TRBJ2-2,few,TRBD1,TRBV11-3,CASSVDRESGELFF,TGTGCCAGCAGCGTGGACAGGGAATCCGGGGAGCTGTTTTTT
TRBJ2-3,.,TRBD2,TRBV20-1,CSAPGLAALDTQYF,TGCAGTGCTCCGGGACTAGCGGCCTTGGATACGCAGTATTTT
TRBJ2-7,many,TRBD1,TRBV10-3,CAIKRDRTSYEQYF,TGTGCCATCAAACGGGACAGGACCTCCTACGAGCAGTACTTC
TRBJ1-1,many,.,TRBV20-1,CSARRQSNTEAFF,TGCAGTGCTAGGAGGCAGTCGAACACTGAAGCTTTCTTT
TRBJ1-1,.,TRBD1,TRBV6-2/TRBV6-3,CASSRRQGPEAFF,TGTGCCAGCAGTCGACGACAGGGACCTGAAGCTTTCTTT
TRBJ1-3,few,.,TRBV15,CATSRGTVPGNTIYF,TGTGCCACCAGCAGAGGGACAGTTCCTGGAAACACCATATATTTT
TRBJ1-1,many,.,TRBV3-1,CASSQGGYGNTEAFF,TGTGCCAGCAGCCAAGGGGGTTACGGGAACACTGAAGCTTTCTTT
TRBJ2-7,many,TRBD2,TRBV20-1,CSAVSGRGYEQYF,TGCAGTGCCGTTAGCGGGAGGGGGTACGAGCAGTACTTC
TRBJ1-5,.,.,TRBV5-5,CASSLMLRDLSNQPQHF,TGTGCCAGCAGCTTGATGTTGCGGGACCTTAGCAATCAGCCCCAGCATTTT
TRBJ2-5,many,.,TRBV7-2,CASTRLLQETQYF,TGTGCCAGCACTCGGCTACTACAAGAGACCCAGTACTTC
TRBJ2-3,few,TRBD2,TRBV20-1,CSAPGTSNTDTQYF,TGCAGTGCTCCCGGGACTAGCAATACAGATACGCAGTATTTT
TRBJ1-5,many,.,TRBV12-3/TRBV12-4,CASSRQGSGNQPQHF,TGTGCCAGCAGTCGTCAGGGGTCGGGCAATCAGCCCCAGCATTTT
TRBJ2-2,many,TRBD2,TRBV2,CASSEARRGGGELFF,TGTGCCAGCAGTGAAGCGCGACGGGGGGGCGGGGAGCTGTTTTTT
TRBJ2-7,few,.,TRBV21-1,CASRGKQESSYEQYF,TGTGCCAGCAGGGGAAAACAAGAGAGCTCCTACGAGCAGTACTTC
TRBJ2-3,few,.,TRBV11-2,CASSRADERDTQYF,TGTGCCAGCAGTCGCGCAGACGAACGAGATACGCAGTATTTT
TRBJ1-1,.,TRBD1,TRBV20-1,CSAGQGDTEAFF,TGCAGTGCTGGACAGGGGGACACTGAAGCTTTCTTT
TRBJ2-3,.,TRBD2,TRBV27,CASAGPGGTDTQYF,TGTGCCAGCGCTGGACCCGGGGGGACAGATACGCAGTATTTT
TRBJ2-1,many,.,TRBV29-1,CSAQVDEQFF,TGCAGCGCACAGGTCGATGAGCAGTTCTTC
TRBJ1-1,.,.,TRBV29-1,CSERIGLNTEAFF,TGCAGCGAGAGGATTGGGCTGAACACTGAAGCTTTCTTT
TRBJ1-1,.,.,TRBV20-1,CSATLRHRGTEAFF,TGCAGTGCTACGCTTCGGCACCGAGGAACTGAAGCTTTCTTT
TRBJ1-5,few,.,TRBV12-3/TRBV12-4,CASSLRHVGQPQHF,TGTGCCAGCAGTTTAAGGCATGTCGGCCAGCCCCAGCATTTT
TRBJ2-1,.,.,TRBV11-3,CASSSRQQYNEQFF,TGTGCCAGCAGCTCAAGACAGCAATACAATGAGCAGTTCTTC
TRBJ2-7,.,TRBD1,TRBV7-3,CASSLGGARTGGTYEQYF,TGTGCCAGCAGCTTAGGCGGGGCACGGACAGGGGGGACCTACGAGCAGTACTTC
TRBJ1-1,few,.,TRBV6-5,CASRGPNTEAFF,TGTGCCAGCAGGGGACCGAACACTGAAGCTTTCTTT
TRBJ2-1,many,TRBD2,TRBV7-2,CASTRTSGSYNEQFF,TGTGCCAGCACCCGGACTAGCGGCTCCTACAATGAGCAGTTCTTC
TRBJ1-1,few,.,TRBV25-1,CASKPDRPQAFF,TGTGCCAGTAAACCCGACAGGCCTCAAGCTTTCTTT
TRBJ2-7,.,.,TRBV2,CASRDHQEYSLEQYF,TGTGCCAGCAGAGACCACCAGGAGTATAGCTTAGAGCAGTACTTC
TRBJ2-3,.,.,TRBV19,CASKTDFTDTQYF,TGTGCCAGTAAGACAGATTTCACAGATACGCAGTATTTT
TRBJ2-3,.,TRBD2,TRBV4-3,CASSHGSGRAVWHTQYF,TGCGCCAGCAGCCACGGTAGCGGGAGGGCCGTGTGGCATACGCAGTATTTT
TRBJ1-1,few,.,TRBV27,CASSLRENTEAFF,TGTGCCAGCAGTTTGCGGGAGAACACTGAAGCTTTCTTT
TRBJ2-1,few,TRBD1,TRBV3-1,CASSNRQGDEQFF,TGTGCCAGCAGCAATAGACAGGGCGATGAGCAGTTCTTC
TRBJ2-7,.,TRBD1,TRBV5-8,CASSSPGDRRREQYF,TGTGCCAGCAGCTCCCCCGGGGACAGAAGGCGCGAGCAGTACTTC
TRBJ1-3,few,.,TRBV27,CASSPSYSGNTIYF,TGTGCCAGCAGTCCTAGCTACTCTGGAAACACCATATATTTT
TRBJ2-1,.,TRBD2,TRBV12-3/TRBV12-4,CASSGLAGKWGINEQFF,TGTGCCAGCAGCGGACTAGCGGGAAAATGGGGGATCAATGAGCAGTTCTTC
TRBJ2-6,.,.,TRBV6-5,CASSYSFQAGANVLTF,TGTGCCAGCAGTTACTCGTTCCAGGCTGGGGCCAACGTCCTGACTTTC
TRBJ2-4,few,TRBD1,TRBV25-1,CASRSAGTGENIQYF,TGTGCCAGCCGTTCCGCCGGGACAGGGGAAAACATTCAGTACTTC
TRBJ2-1,few,TRBD2,TRBV2,CASTPMGTSEGEQFF,TGTGCCAGCACCCCGATGGGGACTAGCGAGGGTGAGCAGTTCTTC
TRBJ2-7,.,TRBD1,TRBV20-1,CSARYMGQGYEQYF,TGCAGTGCTAGATACATGGGACAGGGGTACGAGCAGTACTTC
TRBJ1-5,.,TRBD1,TRBV2,CASKQGASQPQHF,TGTGCCAGCAAACAGGGGGCGAGCCAGCCCCAGCATTTT
TRBJ2-5,many,.,TRBV7-9,CASIKVGTETQYF,TGTGCCAGTATCAAAGTTGGAACCGAGACCCAGTACTTC
TRBJ2-3,few,.,TRBV25-1,CASSRRGTEDTQYF,TGTGCCAGCAGTCGCAGGGGAACCGAAGATACGCAGTATTTT
TRBJ2-2,.,TRBD1,TRBV5-1,CASSLAQGVGELFF,TGCGCCAGCAGCTTGGCCCAGGGGGTCGGGGAGCTGTTTTTT
TRBJ2-7,.,.,TRBV12-3/TRBV12-4,CASSLSGDYEQYF,TGTGCCAGCAGTTTGTCAGGGGACTACGAGCAGTACTTC
TRBJ1-1,many,.,TRBV3-1,CASSHQGGTEAFF,TGTGCCAGCAGCCACCAAGGGGGCACTGAAGCTTTCTTT